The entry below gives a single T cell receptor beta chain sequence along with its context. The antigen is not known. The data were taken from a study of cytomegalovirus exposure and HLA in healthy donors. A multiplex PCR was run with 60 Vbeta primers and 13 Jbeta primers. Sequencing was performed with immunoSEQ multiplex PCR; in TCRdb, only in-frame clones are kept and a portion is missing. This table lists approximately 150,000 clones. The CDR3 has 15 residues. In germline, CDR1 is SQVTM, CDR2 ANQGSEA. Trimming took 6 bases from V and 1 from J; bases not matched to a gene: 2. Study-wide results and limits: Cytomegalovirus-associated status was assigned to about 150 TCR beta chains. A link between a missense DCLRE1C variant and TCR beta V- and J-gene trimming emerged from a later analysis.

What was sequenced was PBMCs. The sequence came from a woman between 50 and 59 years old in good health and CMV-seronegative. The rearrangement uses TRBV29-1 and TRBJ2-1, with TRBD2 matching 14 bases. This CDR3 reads CSVRTSGGSYNEQFF. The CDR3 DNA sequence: TGCAGCGTGCGGACTAGCGGGGGGTCCTACAATGAGCAGTTCTTC.